This T cell receptor (beta chain) was obtained from a study of control samples from healthy donors and cancer patients. The table came from immunoSEQ multiplex PCR; TCRdb's copy has only in-frame clones and leaves some out. The profile covers approximately 50,000 clones, with around nine tenths appearing a single time and 0.7% to 0.85% taken by the ten largest. CDR1 is SEHNR and CDR2 is FQNEAQ in the germline V gene (reference sequence). The V end was cut by 0 bases, the J end by 6 bases, with 17 bases between. The CDR3 runs to 17 residues. The TCR was taken from a man aged 25 to 40 with colorectal cancer. The rearrangement links TRBV7-9 to TRBJ2-2; tentative D call: TRBD2 (6 bases). Sequencing was done on a sample of PBMCs. Here the CDR3 DNA reads TGTGCCAGCAGCTTAGCGCTAGGAGGGGCCGTACCCGGGGAGCTGTTTTTT. It is translated as CASSLALGGAVPGELFF.